The clone carrying this T cell receptor beta chain was seen only once. This specimen belongs to a study of blood T cell repertoires in COVID-19. V was trimmed by 6 bases and J by 0 bases, leaving 8 bases between them. The length of the CDR3 is 13 residues. The assay was immunoSEQ multiplex PCR, and TCRdb's table has in-frame clones only and misses some. Of fewer than 150,000 clones listed, about 89% were seen once; the top ten hold approximately 3.3%. The origin of this receptor is a woman aged 60-70 years with acute or convalescent COVID-19. Source material: peripheral blood. The chain joins TRBV12-3 or TRBV12-4 to TRBJ1-1; D is unresolved. CDR3 loop: CASSFTVNTEAFF. Here the CDR3 DNA reads TGTGCCAGCAGCTTTACAGTGAACACTGAAGCTTTCTTT.